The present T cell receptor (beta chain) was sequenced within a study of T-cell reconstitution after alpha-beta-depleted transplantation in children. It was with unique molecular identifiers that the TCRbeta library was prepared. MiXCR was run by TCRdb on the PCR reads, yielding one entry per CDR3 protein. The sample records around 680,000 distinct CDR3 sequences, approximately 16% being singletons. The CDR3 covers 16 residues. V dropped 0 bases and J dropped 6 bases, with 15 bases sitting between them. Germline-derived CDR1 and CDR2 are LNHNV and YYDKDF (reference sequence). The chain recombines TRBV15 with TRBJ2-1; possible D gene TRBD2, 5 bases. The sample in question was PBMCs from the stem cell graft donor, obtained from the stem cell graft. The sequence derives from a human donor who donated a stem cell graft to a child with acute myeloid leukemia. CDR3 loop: CATSRDYAGSVNEQFF. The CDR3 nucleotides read TGTGCCACCAGCAGAGATTACGCGGGCTCCGTCAATGAGCAGTTCTTC. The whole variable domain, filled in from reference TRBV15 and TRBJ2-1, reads DAMVIQNPRYQVTQFGKPVTLSCSQTLNHNVMYWYQQKSSQAPKLLFHYYDKDFNNEADTPDNFQSRRPNTSFCFLDIRSPGLGDTAMYLCATSRDYAGSVNEQFFGPGTRLTVL.